The subject of this entry is one T cell receptor beta chain. Its antigen is still unknown. This sample was included in a study of cytomegalovirus exposure and HLA in healthy donors. General study findings and limits: Among the CMV-associated chains, three were confirmed in vitro as specific for CMV antigens. The finding came from a later analysis; first-cohort TCR clusters tended to co-occur in the 110 or so validation repertoires.

The V gene lost 0 bases and the J gene lost 5 bases, with 11 bases spanning the gap. Germline CDR1 reads SGHRS; CDR2 reads YFSETQ. The CDR3 is 14 amino acids. The assay was immunoSEQ multiplex PCR, and TCRdb's table has in-frame clones only and misses some. The table includes about 260,000 clones, roughly 87% detected once. The donors belonged to the roughly 110-subject validation cohort, separate from the approximately 670-subject first cohort. The chain uses TRBV5-1 and TRBJ2-5; tentatively, D is TRBD1 (5 bases). This TCR derives from a woman between 25 and 40 years old in good health and CMV-seronegative. The sample consisted of PBMCs. This chain's CDR3 is CASSLDGPGETQYF. CDR3 nucleotides: TGCGCCAGCAGCTTGGACGGGCCAGGGGAGACCCAGTACTTC.